This T cell receptor (beta chain) was recovered during a study of shared clonotypes between healthy human individuals. The germline V gene has CDR1 MNHEY and CDR2 SVGAGI. This CDR3 spans 15 amino acids. Trimming pared 6 bases from V and 1 base from J, leaving 10 bases between. Data came from immunoSEQ multiplex PCR; TCRdb stores just in-frame clones and leaves some out. The sample carries around 2,000,000 clones, 85% to 95% recorded once. The specimen sequenced was naive CD4+ T cells sorted from blood. Stated subset: CD45RA+ positively selected. The chain uses TRBV6-5 and TRBJ2-6; D may be TRBD1 (7 bases). This clonotype was sampled from a young man in good health. Here the CDR3 reads CASSPGGSGANVLTF. Here the CDR3 DNA reads TGTGCCAGCAGCCCAGGGGGGTCTGGGGCCAACGTCCTGACTTTC.